A selection of T cell receptor beta chains follows, all from one sample in a study of blood T cell repertoires in COVID-19. Using immunoSEQ multiplex PCR, the repertoire was profiled, and TCRdb retains in-frame clones only, with some absent. Here the sample spans fewer than 110,000 clones, roughly 84% being singletons. The sequenced material came from peripheral blood. Receptors originate from a human donor in a cohort sampled during active COVID-19. Both conserved end residues are part of each CDR3.

TRBV6-5	TRBJ2-7	CASRPGQLTYEQYF
TRBV19	TRBJ2-1	CASRVQLWEGNEQFF
TRBV29-1	TRBJ1-2	CSVGQGGEVYTF
TRBV5-4	TRBJ2-1	CASSLGGGRTYNEQFF
TRBV5-1	TRBJ2-3	CASRAGQSTDTQYF
TRBV14	TRBJ2-1	CASSQLAGGSYNEQFF
TRBV28	TRBJ2-2	CASPRVRRDTGELFF
TRBV10-3	TRBJ1-1	CAISESPGQTTEAFF
TRBV7-2	TRBJ2-1	CASSSTGAQLSYNEQFF
TRBV18	TRBJ1-2	CASSPPTGSDRANYGYTF
TRBV19	TRBJ2-5	CASSIVGGARETQYF
TRBV28	TRBJ2-1	CASSFRRDSYNEQFF
TRBV7-2	TRBJ2-2	CASTGLANTGELFF
TRBV28	TRBJ1-5	CASSFRRQGRIQPQHF
TRBV7-2	TRBJ2-1	CASSSSTVGEQFF
TRBV29-1	TRBJ2-3	CSVSGGFGTDTQYF
TRBV15	TRBJ2-5	CATSRGGEQETQYF
TRBV9	TRBJ1-2	CASSASYGYTF